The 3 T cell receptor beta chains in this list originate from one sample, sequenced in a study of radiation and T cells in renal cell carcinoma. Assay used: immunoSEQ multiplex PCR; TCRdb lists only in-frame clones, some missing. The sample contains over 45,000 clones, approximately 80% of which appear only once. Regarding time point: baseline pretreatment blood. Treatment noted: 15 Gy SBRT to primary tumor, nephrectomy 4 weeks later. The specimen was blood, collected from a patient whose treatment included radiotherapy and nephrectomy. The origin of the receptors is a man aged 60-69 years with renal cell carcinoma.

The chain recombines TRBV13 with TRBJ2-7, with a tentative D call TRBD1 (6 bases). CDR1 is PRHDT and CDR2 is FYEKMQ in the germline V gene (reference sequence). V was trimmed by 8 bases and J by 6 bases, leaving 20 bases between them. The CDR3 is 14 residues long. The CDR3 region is CASGNAQGFGEQYF. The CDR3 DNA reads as TGTGCCAGCGGTAACGCTCAGGGGTTCGGCGAGCAGTACTTC.

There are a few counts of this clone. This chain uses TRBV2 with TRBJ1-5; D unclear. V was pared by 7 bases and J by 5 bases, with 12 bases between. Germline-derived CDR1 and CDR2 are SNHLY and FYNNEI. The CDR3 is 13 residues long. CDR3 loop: CASTLWGDQPQHF. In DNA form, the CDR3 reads TGTGCCAGCACCCTTTGGGGAGATCAGCCCCAGCATTTT.

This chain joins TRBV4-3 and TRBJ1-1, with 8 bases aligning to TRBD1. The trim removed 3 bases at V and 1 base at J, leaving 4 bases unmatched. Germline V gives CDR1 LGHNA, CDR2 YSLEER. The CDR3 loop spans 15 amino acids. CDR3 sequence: CASSHMTGANTEAFF. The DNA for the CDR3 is TGCGCCAGCAGCCATATGACAGGGGCGAACACTGAAGCTTTCTTT.